This T cell receptor (beta chain) came from a study of identical twins. Notes on the study in general: Out-of-frame alpha sequences shared by twins showed excess low generation probability.

A universal primer site arose from template switching, and cDNA bore unique molecular identifiers. TCRdb re-called the 5' RACE reads through MiXCR, storing one row per CDR3 protein. The profile covers 500,000 to 550,000 distinct CDR3 sequences, with 20% to 25% appearing a single time and approximately 0.49% taken by the ten largest. On this clonotype itself: The antigen remains unidentified.

This CDR3 has 15 amino acids. V lost 4 bases and J lost 7, with 16 bases in between. Germline loops: CDR1 KGHDR, CDR2 SFDVKD. The data also belong to a second study, concerning yellow fever vaccine responses in identical twins.

This sequence was found in a woman younger than 30 in good health. The sequencing input was CD4+ T cells sorted from blood. V gene TRBV24-1 combines with J gene TRBJ2-1; D unclear. CDR3 sequence reads: CATSDPVGGLNEQFF. Written as DNA, the CDR3 is TGTGCCACCAGTGACCCCGTGGGTGGTCTGAATGAGCAGTTCTTC.